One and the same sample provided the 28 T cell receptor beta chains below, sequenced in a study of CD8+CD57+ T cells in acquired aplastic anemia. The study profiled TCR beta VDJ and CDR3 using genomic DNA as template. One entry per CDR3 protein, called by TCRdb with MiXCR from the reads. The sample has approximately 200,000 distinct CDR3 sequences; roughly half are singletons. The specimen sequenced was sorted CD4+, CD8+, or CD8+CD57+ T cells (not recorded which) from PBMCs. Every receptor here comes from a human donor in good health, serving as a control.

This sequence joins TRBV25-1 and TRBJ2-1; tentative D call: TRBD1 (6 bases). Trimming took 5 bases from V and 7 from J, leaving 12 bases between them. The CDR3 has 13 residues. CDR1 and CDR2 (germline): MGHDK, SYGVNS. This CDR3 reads CASSLPGANEQFF. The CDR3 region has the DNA TGTGCCAGCAGTCTCCCAGGGGCGAATGAGCAGTTCTTC.

The chain's CDR3 is CASSLEATANSPLHF. The CDR3 bases are TGTGCCAGCAGCTTAGAGGCGACAGCGAATTCACCCCTCCACTTT. This chain connects TRBV11-2 to TRBJ1-6; TRBD1 might be the D (5 bases). The germline V gene encodes CDR1 SGHAT and CDR2 FQNNGV. Trimming stripped 0 bases from V and 7 bases from J, with 10 bases between. This CDR3 has 15 amino acids.

The CDR3 DNA reads as TGCAGTGCTAGAGACGGAACAGATACGCAGTATTTT. Translating gives CSARDGTDTQYF. The rearrangement uses TRBV20-1 and TRBJ2-3; D unclear. Trimming removed 0 bases at V and 3 bases at J, with 4 bases between. CDR3 length equals 12 residues. Germline V CDR1 and CDR2: DFQATT, SNEGSKA (reference sequence).

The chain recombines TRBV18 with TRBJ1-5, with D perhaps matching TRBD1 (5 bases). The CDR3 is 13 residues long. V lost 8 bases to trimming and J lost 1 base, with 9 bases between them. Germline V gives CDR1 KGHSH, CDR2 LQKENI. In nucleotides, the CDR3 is TGTGCCAGCAGCCGGGGCAGCAATCAGCCCCAGCATTTT. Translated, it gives CASSRGSNQPQHF.

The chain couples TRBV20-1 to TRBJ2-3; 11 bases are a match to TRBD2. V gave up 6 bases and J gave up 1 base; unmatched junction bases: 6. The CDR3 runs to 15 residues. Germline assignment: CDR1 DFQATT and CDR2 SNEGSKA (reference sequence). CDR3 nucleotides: TGCAGTGCCTCGGGGACTAGCGGACGCACAGATACGCAGTATTTT. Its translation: CSASGTSGRTDTQYF.

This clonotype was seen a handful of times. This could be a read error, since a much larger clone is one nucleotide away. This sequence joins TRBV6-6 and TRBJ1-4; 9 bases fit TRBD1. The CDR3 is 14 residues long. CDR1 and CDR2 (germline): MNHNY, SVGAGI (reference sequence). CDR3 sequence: CASSEDRGGERLFF. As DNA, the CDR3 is TGTGCCAGCAGTGAGGACAGGGGAGGGGAAAGACTGTTTTTT.

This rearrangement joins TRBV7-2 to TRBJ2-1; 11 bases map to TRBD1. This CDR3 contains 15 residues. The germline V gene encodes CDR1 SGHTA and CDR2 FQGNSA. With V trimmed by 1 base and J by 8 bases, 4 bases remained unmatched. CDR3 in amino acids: CASSLVGTGGHEQFF. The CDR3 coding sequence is TGTGCCAGCAGCTTAGTTGGGACAGGGGGTCATGAGCAGTTCTTC. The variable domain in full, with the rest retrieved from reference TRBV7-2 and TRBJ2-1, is GAGVSQSPSNKVTEKGKDVELRCDPISGHTALYWYRQSLGQGLEFLIYFQGNSAPDKSGLPSDRFSAERTGGSVSTLTIQRTQQEDSAVYLCASSLVGTGGHEQFFGPGTRLTVL.

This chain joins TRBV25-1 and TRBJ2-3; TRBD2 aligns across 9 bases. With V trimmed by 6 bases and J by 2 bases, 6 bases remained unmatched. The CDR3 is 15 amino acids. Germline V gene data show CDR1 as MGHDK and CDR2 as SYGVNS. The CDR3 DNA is TGTGCCAGCAGCCGGGGACTAGCCGACACAGATACGCAGTATTTT. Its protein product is CASSRGLADTDTQYF.

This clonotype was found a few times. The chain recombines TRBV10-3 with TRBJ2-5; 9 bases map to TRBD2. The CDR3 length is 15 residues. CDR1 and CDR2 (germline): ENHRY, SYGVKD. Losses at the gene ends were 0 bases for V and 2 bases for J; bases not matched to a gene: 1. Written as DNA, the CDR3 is TGTGCCATCAGTGAGTCTCTAGCGGGGCAAGAGACCCAGTACTTC. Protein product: CAISESLAGQETQYF.

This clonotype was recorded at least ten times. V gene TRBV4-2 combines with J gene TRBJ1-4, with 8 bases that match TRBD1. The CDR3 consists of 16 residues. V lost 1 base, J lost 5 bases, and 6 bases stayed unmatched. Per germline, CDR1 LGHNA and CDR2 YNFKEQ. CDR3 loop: CASSQADRGRNEKLFF. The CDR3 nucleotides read TGTGCCAGCAGCCAAGCCGACAGGGGAAGGAATGAAAAACTGTTTTTT.

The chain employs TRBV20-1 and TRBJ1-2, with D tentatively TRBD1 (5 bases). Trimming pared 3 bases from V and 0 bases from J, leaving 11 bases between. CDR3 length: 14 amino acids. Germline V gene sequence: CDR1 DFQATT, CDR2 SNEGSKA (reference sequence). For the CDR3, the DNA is TGCAGTGCTAGCTTGGACACCTCTAACTATGGCTACACCTTC. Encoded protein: CSASLDTSNYGYTF.

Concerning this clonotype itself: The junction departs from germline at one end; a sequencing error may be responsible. The CDR3 loop is CASSLGTGEAFF. The CDR3 DNA reads TGTGCTAGCAGCTTAGGGACAGGTGAAGCTTTCTTT. The chain joins TRBV7-7 to TRBJ1-1; 8 nucleotides agree with TRBD1. CDR3 size: 12 residues. Germline values: CDR1 SSHAT, CDR2 FNYEAQ (reference sequence).

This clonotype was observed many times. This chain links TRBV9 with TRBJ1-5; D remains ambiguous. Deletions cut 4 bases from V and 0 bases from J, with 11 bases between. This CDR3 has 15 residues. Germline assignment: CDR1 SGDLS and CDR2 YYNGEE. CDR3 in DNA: TGTGCCAGCAGCCCCCACGTTGCTAGCAATCAGCCCCAGCATTTT. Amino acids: CASSPHVASNQPQHF.

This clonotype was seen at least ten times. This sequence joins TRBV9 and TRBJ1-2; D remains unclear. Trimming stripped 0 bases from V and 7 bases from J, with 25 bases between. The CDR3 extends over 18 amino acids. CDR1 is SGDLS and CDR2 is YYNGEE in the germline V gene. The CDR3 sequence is CASSVAEQPWRWGGGYTF. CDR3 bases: TGTGCCAGCAGCGTAGCTGAACAGCCGTGGCGGTGGGGAGGTGGCTACACCTTC.

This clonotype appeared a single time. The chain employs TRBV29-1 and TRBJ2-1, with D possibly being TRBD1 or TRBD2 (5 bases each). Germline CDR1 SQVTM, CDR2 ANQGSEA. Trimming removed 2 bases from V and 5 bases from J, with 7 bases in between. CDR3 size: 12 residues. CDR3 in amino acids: CSVERGNNEQFF. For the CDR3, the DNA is TGCAGCGTTGAACGGGGCAACAATGAGCAGTTCTTC.

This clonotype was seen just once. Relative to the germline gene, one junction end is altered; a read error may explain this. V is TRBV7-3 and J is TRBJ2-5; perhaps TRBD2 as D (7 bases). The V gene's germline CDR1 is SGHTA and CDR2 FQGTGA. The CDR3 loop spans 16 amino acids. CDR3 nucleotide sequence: TGTGTCAGCAGCTTAACGGGGGGAGGGGGGAAAGAGACCCAGTACTTC. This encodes CVSSLTGGGGKETQYF.

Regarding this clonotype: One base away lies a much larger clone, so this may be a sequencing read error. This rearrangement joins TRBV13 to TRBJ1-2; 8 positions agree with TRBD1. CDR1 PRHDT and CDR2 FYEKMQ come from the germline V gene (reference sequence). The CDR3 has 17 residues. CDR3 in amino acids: CASSQAVIRTGTYGYTF. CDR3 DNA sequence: TGCGCCAGCAGCCAAGCAGTTATTCGGACAGGGACCTATGGCTACACCTTC.

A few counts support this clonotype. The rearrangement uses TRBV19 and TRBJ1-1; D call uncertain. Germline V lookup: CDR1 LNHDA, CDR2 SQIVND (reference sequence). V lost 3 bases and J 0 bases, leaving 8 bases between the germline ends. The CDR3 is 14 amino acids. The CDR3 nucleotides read TGTGCCAGTAGTATTGGTGCCGTGAACACTGAAGCTTTCTTT. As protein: CASSIGAVNTEAFF.

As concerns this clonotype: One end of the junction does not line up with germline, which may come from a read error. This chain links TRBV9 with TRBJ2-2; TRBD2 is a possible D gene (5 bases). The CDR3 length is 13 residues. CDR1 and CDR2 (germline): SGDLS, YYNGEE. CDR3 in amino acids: CAGSSAPTGELLF. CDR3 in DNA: TGTGCCGGCAGCTCTGCGCCGACCGGGGAGCTGCTTTTT.

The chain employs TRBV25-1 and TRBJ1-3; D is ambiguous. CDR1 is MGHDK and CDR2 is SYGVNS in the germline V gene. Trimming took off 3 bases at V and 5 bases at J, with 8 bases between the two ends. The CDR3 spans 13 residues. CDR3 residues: CASSDPSRNTIYF. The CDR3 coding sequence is TGTGCCAGCAGTGATCCCTCCCGAAACACCATATATTTT.

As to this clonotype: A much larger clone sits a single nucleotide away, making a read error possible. The CDR3 protein is CASGLIGGLIGNTIYF. The CDR3 bases are TGCGCCAGCGGCTTGATCGGGGGGCTGATAGGAAACACCATATATTTT. The chain recombines TRBV5-1 with TRBJ1-3, with D maybe TRBD1 (6 bases). The CDR3 runs to 16 residues. The germline V gene has CDR1 SGHRS and CDR2 YFSETQ.

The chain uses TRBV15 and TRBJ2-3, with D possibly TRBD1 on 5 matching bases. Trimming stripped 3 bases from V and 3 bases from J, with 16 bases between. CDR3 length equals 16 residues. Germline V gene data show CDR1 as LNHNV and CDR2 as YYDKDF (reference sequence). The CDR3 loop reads CATSSLQVMSTDTQYF. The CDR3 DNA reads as TGTGCCACCAGCAGCCTACAGGTGATGAGTACAGATACGCAGTATTTT.

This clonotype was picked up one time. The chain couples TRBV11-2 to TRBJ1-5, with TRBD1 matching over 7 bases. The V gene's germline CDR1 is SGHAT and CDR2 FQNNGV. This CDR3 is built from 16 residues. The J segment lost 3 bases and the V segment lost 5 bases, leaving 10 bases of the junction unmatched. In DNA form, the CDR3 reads TGTGCCAGCAGCCCCCGGTCCGGGACAGTCAATCAGCCCCAGCATTTT. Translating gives CASSPRSGTVNQPQHF.

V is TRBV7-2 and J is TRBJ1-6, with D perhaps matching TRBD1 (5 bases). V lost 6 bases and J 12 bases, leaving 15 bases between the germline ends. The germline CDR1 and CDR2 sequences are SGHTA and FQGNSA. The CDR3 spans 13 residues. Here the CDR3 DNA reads TGTGCCAGCAGTTATGGGGGGTTGGGACCCCTCCACTTT. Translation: CASSYGGLGPLHF.

CDR3 region: CASSATRLGLTTQYF. As DNA, the CDR3 is TGTGCCAGCAGCGCAACCCGATTGGGACTTACGACGCAGTACTTC. V usage is TRBV7-3 and J usage is TRBJ2-7; possible D gene TRBD2, 6 bases. Germline V gene lookup returns CDR1 SGHTA and CDR2 FQGTGA. V was cut by 5 bases and J by 9 bases, with 23 bases left in between. This CDR3 contains 15 residues.

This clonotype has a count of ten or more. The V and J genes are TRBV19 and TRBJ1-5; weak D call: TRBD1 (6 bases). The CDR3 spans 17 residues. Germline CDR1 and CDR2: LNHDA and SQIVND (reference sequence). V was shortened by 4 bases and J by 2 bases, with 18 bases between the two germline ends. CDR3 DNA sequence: TGTGCCAGTAGTAGAACAGGGATCTCACCACGCAATCAGCCCCAGCATTTT. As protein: CASSRTGISPRNQPQHF.

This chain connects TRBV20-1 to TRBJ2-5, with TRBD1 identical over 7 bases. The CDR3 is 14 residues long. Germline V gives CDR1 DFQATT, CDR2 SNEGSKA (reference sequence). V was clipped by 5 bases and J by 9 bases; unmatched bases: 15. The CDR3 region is CSALKDRMDQPQYF. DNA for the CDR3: TGCAGTGCTCTAAAGGACAGGATGGATCAGCCCCAGTACTTC.

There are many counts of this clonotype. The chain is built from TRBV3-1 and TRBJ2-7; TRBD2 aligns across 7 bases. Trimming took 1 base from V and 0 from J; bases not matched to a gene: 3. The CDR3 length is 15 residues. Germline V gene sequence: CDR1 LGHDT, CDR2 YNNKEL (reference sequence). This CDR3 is CASSQGGGFSYEQYF. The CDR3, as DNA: TGTGCCAGCAGCCAAGGGGGGGGGTTCTCCTACGAGCAGTACTTC.